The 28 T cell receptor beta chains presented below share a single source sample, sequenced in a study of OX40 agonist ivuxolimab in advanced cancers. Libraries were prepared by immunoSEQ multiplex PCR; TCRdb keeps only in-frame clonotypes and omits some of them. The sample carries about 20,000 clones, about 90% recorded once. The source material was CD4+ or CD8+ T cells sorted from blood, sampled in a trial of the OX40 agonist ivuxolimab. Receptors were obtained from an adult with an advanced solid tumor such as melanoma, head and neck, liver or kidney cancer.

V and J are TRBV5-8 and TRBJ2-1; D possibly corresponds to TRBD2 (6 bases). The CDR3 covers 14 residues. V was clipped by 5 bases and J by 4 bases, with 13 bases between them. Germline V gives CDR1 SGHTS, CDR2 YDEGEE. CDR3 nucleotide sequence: TGTGCCAGCAGTCCCGGCGGGACTTACAATGAGCAGTTCTTC. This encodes CASSPGGTYNEQFF.

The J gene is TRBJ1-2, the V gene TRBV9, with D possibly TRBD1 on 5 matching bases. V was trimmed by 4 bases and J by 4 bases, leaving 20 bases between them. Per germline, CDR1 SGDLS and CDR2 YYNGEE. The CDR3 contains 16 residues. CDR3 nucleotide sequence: TGTGCCAGCAGCACTCGTAGGGACTTAGAAGGCTATGGCTACACCTTC. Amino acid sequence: CASSTRRDLEGYGYTF.

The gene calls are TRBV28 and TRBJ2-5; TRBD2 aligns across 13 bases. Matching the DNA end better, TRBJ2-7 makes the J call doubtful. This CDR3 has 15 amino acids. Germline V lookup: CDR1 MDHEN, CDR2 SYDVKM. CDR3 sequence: CASTGTSGNWYEQYF. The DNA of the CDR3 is TGTGCCAGCACCGGGACTAGCGGGAATTGGTACGAGCAGTACTTC.

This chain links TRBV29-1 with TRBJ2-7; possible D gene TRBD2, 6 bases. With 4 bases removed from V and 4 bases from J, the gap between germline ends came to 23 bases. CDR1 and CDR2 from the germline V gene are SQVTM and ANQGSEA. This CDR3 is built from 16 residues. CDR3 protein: CSVAIFGDGGIYEQYF. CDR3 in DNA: TGCAGCGTTGCCATCTTCGGGGACGGAGGGATATACGAGCAGTACTTC.

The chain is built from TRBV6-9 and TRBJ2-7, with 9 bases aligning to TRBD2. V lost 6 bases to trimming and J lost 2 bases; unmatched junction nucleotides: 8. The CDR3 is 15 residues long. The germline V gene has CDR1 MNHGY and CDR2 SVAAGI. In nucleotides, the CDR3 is TGTGCCAGCAGACGAGAGCGGACTAGCGCCTACGAGCAGTACTTC. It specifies CASRRERTSAYEQYF.

The CDR3 loop reads CSVGRGENTEAFF. In nucleotides, the CDR3 is TGCAGCGTCGGCAGGGGGGAGAACACTGAAGCTTTCTTT. The V gene is TRBV29-1, the J gene TRBJ1-1; 7 positions agree with TRBD1. Germline CDR1 is SQVTM and CDR2 is ANQGSEA. Losses at the gene ends were 6 bases for V and 1 base for J; bases not matched to a gene: 5. The CDR3 contains 13 residues. Based on the CDR3 plus reference TRBV29-1 and TRBJ1-1, the full variable domain is SAVISQKPSRDICQRGTSLTIQCQVDSQVTMMFWYRQQPGQSLTLIATANQGSEATYESGFVIDKFPISRPNLTFSTLTVSNMSPEDSSIYLCSVGRGENTEAFFGQGTRLTVV.

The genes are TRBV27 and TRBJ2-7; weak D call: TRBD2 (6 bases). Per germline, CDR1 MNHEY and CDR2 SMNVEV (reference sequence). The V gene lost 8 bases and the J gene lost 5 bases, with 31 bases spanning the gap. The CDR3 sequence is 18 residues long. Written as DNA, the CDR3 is TGTGCCAGCGCTCCGGGACCGAGGACTACCCACCTAAGAAACGAGCAGTACTTC. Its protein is CASAPGPRTTHLRNEQYF.

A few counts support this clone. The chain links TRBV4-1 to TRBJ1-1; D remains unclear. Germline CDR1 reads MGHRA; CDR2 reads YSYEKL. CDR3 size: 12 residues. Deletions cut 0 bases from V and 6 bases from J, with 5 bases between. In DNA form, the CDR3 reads TGCGCCAGCAGCCAAGATCGTGCTGAAGCTTTCTTT. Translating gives CASSQDRAEAFF.

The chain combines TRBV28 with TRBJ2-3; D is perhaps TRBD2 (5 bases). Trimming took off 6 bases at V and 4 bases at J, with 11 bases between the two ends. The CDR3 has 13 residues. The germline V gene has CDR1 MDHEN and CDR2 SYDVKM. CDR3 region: CASSSSEADTQYF. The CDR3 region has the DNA TGTGCCAGCAGCTCCTCGGAGGCAGATACGCAGTATTTT.

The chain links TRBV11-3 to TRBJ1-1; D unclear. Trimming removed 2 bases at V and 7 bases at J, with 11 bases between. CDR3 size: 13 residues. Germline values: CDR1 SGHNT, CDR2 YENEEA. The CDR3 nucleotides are TGTGCCAGCAGCTTACCGGCAGTATTTGAAGCTTTCTTT. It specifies CASSLPAVFEAFF.

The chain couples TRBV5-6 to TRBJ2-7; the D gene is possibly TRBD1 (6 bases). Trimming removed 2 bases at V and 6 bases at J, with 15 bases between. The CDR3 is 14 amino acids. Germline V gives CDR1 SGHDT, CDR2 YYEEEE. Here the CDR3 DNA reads TGTGCCAGCAGCTTCGAAACAGGGCGCAGCGAGCAGTACTTC. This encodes CASSFETGRSEQYF.

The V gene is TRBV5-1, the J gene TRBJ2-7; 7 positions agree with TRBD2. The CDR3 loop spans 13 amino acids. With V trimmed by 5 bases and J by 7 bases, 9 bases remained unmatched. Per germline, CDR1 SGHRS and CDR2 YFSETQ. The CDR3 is CASRSGNHLEQYF. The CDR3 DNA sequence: TGCGCCAGCAGAAGCGGGAACCACTTGGAGCAGTACTTC.

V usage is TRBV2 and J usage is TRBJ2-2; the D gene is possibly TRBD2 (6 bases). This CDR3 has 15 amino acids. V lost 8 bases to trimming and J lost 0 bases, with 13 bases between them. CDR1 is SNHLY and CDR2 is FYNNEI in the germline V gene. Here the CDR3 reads CASVAGTSNTGELFF. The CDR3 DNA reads TGTGCCAGCGTTGCCGGGACTTCGAACACCGGGGAGCTGTTTTTT.

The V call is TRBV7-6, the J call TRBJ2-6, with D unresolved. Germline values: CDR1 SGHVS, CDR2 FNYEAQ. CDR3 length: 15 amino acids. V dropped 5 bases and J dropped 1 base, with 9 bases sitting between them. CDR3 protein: CASSHDRSGANVLTF. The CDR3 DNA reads TGTGCCAGCAGCCATGACCGTTCTGGGGCCAACGTCCTGACTTTC.

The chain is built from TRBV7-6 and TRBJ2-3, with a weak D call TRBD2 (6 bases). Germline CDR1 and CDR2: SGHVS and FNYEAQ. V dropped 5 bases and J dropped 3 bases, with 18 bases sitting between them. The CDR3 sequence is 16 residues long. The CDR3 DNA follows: TGTGCCAGCAGCCCCGCCATTAGCGGAGTTACAGATACGCAGTATTTT. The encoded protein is CASSPAISGVTDTQYF.

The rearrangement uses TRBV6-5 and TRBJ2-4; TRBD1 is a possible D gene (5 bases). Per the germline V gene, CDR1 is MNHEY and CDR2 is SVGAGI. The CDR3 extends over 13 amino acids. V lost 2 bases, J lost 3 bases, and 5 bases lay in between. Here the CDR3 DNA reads TGTGCCAGCAGTTACAGGGGCAAAAACATTCAGTACTTC. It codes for CASSYRGKNIQYF.

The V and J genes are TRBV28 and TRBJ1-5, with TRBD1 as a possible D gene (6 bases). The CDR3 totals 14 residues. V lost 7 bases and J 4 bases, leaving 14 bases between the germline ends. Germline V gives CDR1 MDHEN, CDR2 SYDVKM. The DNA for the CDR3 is TGTGCCAGCACCTTACAGGGAGGAAATCAGCCCCAGCATTTT. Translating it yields CASTLQGGNQPQHF.

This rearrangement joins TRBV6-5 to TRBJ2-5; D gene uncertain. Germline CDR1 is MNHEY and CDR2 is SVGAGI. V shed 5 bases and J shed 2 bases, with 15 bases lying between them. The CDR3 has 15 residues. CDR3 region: CASSPTARPQETQYF. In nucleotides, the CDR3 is TGTGCCAGCAGTCCTACAGCGAGGCCTCAAGAGACCCAGTACTTC.

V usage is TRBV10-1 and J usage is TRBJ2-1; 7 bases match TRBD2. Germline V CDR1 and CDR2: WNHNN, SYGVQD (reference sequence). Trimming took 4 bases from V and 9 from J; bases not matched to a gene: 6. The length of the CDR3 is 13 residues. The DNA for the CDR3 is TGCGCCAGCAGTGTTAGAACGGGAGGTGAGCAGTTCTTC. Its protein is CASSVRTGGEQFF.

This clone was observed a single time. CDR3 sequence reads: CASSFVGAGGEAFF. In nucleotides, the CDR3 is TGTGCCAGCAGTTTTGTGGGGGCAGGGGGTGAAGCTTTCTTT. The J gene is TRBJ1-1, the V gene TRBV27; 7 bases are shared with TRBD1. The CDR3 covers 14 residues. The germline gives CDR1 MNHEY, CDR2 SMNVEV (reference sequence). Trimming removed 3 bases from V and 7 bases from J; junction bases left unmatched: 8.

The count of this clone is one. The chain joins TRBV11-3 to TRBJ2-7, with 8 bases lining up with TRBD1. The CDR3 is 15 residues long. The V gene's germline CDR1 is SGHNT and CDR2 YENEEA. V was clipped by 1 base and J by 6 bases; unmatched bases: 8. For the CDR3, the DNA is TGTGCCAGCAGCTTAGCGGCAGGGGGCCTGGTCGAGCAGTACTTC. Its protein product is CASSLAAGGLVEQYF.

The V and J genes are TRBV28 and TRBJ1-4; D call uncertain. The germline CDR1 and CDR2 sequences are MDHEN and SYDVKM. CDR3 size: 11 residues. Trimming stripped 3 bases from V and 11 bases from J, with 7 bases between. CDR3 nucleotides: TGTGCCAGCAGTTTTGGGGAGAAACTGTTTTTT. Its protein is CASSFGEKLFF.

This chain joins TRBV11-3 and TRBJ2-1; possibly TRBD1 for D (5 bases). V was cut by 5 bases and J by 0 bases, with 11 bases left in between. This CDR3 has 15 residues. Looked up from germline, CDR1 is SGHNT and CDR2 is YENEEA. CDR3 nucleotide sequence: TGTGCCAGCAGCCCCAGGGATCGCTCCTACAATGAGCAGTTCTTC. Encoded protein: CASSPRDRSYNEQFF. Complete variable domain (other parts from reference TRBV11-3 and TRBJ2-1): EAGVVQSPRYKIIEKKQPVAFWCNPISGHNTLYWYLQNLGQGPELLIRYENEEAVDDSQLPKDRFSAERLKGVDSTLKIQPAELGDSAVYLCASSPRDRSYNEQFFGPGTRLTVL.

In DNA, the CDR3 is TGTGCCAGCAGCCGAACTAGCGTCTACGAGCAGTACTTC. It specifies CASSRTSVYEQYF. This chain joins TRBV28 and TRBJ2-5, with 7 bases aligning to TRBD2. TRBJ2-7 matches the DNA end more closely, so the J call is doubtful. CDR3 length: 13 residues. Germline CDR1 MDHEN, CDR2 SYDVKM.

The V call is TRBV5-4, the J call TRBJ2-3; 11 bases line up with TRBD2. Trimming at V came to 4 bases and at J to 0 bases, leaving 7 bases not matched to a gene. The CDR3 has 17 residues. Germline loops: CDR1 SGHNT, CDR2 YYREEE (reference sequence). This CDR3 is CASSPGTSGRSTDTQYF. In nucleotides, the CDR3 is TGTGCCAGCAGCCCCGGGACTAGCGGACGAAGCACAGATACGCAGTATTTT.

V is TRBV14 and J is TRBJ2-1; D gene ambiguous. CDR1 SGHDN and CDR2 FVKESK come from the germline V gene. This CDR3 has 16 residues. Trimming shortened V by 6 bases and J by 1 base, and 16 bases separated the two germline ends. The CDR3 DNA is TGTGCCAGCAGTTTTCCCGGGTCCTCTTCCTACAATGAGCAGTTCTTC. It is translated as CASSFPGSSSYNEQFF.

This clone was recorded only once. The CDR3: CASSQASQGGLEAFF. The CDR3 coding sequence is TGCGCCAGCAGCCAAGCTTCACAGGGAGGTCTTGAAGCTTTCTTT. The chain carries TRBV4-1 and TRBJ1-1; weak D call: TRBD1 (6 bases). There are 15 residues in the CDR3. Looked up from germline, CDR1 is MGHRA and CDR2 is YSYEKL. V dropped 1 base and J dropped 7 bases, with 16 bases sitting between them.

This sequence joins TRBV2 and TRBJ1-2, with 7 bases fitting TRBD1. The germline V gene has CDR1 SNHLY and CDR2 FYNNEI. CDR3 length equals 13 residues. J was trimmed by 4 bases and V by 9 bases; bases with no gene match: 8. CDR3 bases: TGTGCCAGTGATACAGGGGCCGGCTATGGCTACACCTTC. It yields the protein CASDTGAGYGYTF.